This T cell receptor (beta chain) was sequenced for a study of human T cells and chemical hapten exposure. Overall study: Throughout the approximately 25-week study, diphenylcyclopropenone was applied weekly to the patients' scalps.

This clonotype has ten or more counts. The time point is: patch test 3, about 24 weeks after DPC sensitization. Treatment defined: therapeutic diphenylcyclopropenone sensitization with weekly scalp DPC. What the library attached to individual cDNA molecules were unique molecular identifiers. From the RACE reads, TCRdb called clonotypes with MiXCR, one entry per CDR3 protein. The data show some 60,000 distinct CDR3 sequences, approximately 13% seen once. Material: whole blood, obtained in connection with sensitization to the hapten diphenylcyclopropenone (DPC). This TCR was sampled from a man aged 30 to 45 with alopecia areata. Some clones in this sample may be carry-over from other donors' samples.

The CDR3 nucleotides are TGTGCCAGCAGTTCTAGACAGGGGAACGAGCAGTACTTC. Amino acids: CASSSRQGNEQYF. V and J are TRBV12-3 or TRBV12-4 and TRBJ2-7, with 8 positions matching TRBD1. The CDR3 is 13 residues long. Unmatched junction bases numbered 4, after V lost 4 bases and J lost 5 bases.